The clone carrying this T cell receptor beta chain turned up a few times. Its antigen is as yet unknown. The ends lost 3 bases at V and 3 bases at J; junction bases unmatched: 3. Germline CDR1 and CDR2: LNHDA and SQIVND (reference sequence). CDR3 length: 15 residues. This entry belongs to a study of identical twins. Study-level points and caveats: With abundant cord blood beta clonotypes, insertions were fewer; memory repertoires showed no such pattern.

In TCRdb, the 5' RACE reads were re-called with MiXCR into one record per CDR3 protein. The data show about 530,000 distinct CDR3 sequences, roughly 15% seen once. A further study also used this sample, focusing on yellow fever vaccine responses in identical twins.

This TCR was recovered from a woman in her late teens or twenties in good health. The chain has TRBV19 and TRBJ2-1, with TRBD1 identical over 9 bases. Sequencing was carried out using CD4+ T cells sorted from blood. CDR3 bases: TGTGCCAGTAGTATCGAGGGACAGGGCTACAATGAGCAGTTCTTC. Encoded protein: CASSIEGQGYNEQFF.